These 16 T cell receptor beta chains were sequenced from one sample in a study of shared clonotypes between healthy human individuals. Sequencing was performed with immunoSEQ multiplex PCR; in TCRdb, only in-frame clones are kept and a portion is missing. The table has 2 million to 2.5 million clones, 85% to 95% seen once; the top ten hold 0.39%. Input material: naive CD4+ T cells from PBMCs. Subset specified: CD45RA+ positively selected. The source of these receptors is a man aged 18 to 30 in good health. Some clones in this sample may be carry-over from other donors' samples.

This clone has just a few counts. The chain has TRBV29-1 and TRBJ1-1; possible D gene TRBD1, 6 bases. The CDR3 runs 15 residues. The V gene's germline CDR1 is SQVTM and CDR2 ANQGSEA. V was shortened by 2 bases and J by 11 bases, with 24 bases between the two germline ends. The CDR3 loop is CSVERRPRGLEGAFF. In DNA form, the CDR3 reads TGCAGCGTTGAAAGGAGACCCCGGGGGCTTGAAGGCGCTTTCTTT.

This chain joins TRBV5-4 and TRBJ2-2; 16 bases fit TRBD2. With 4 bases clipped from V and 7 bases from J, the junction kept 7 bases outside the gene matches. Looked up from germline, CDR1 is SGHNT and CDR2 is YYREEE (reference sequence). The CDR3 is 17 amino acids. CDR3 residues: CASSPGLAGGRVGELFF. The DNA of the CDR3 is TGTGCCAGCAGCCCGGGACTAGCGGGAGGGCGTGTCGGGGAGCTGTTTTTT.

In its sample, this clone was seen once. The V gene is TRBV11-2, the J gene TRBJ2-5, with 9 bases matching TRBD2. The CDR3 has 14 residues. The V segment lost 3 bases and the J segment 4 bases; nucleotides outside the gene matches: 3. Germline V gene sequence: CDR1 SGHAT, CDR2 FQNNGV. The CDR3: CASSFGLASETQYF. CDR3 nucleotide sequence: TGTGCCAGCAGCTTTGGACTAGCGTCAGAGACCCAGTACTTC.

V gene TRBV4-1 combines with J gene TRBJ2-3; possibly TRBD1 for D (6 bases). V was clipped by 4 bases and J by 2 bases, with 16 bases between them. There are 16 residues in the CDR3. CDR1 MGHRA and CDR2 YSYEKL come from the germline V gene. Here the CDR3 reads CASSLFPGQSTDTQYF. CDR3 coding DNA: TGCGCCAGCAGCCTTTTCCCCGGACAGTCCACAGATACGCAGTATTTT.

The chain couples TRBV5-1 to TRBJ2-2; TRBD1 matches at 9 bases. There are 18 residues in the CDR3. Germline CDR1 reads SGHRS; CDR2 reads YFSETQ. Trimming at V came to 0 bases and at J to 3 bases, leaving 9 bases not matched to a gene. The CDR3 here is CASSLVKGDRDYTGELFF. The CDR3 nucleotides are TGCGCCAGCAGCTTGGTCAAGGGGGACAGGGATTACACCGGGGAGCTGTTTTTT.

The chain joins TRBV30 to TRBJ1-6; 7 nucleotides line up with TRBD1. This CDR3 contains 16 residues. Germline assignment: CDR1 GTSNPN and CDR2 SVGIG (reference sequence). Germline trimming cut 3 bases from V and 6 bases from J; bases unmatched to any gene: 11. CDR3 in amino acids: CAWSYYRDRRNSPLHF. In DNA form, the CDR3 reads TGTGCCTGGAGCTACTACCGGGACAGACGTAATTCACCCCTCCACTTT.

This chain joins TRBV5-1 and TRBJ2-6; 8 nucleotides agree with TRBD1. There are 17 residues in the CDR3. V shed 4 bases, J shed 0 bases, and the junction held 6 bases outside the gene matches. Germline lookup yields CDR1 SGHRS and CDR2 YFSETQ. CDR3 coding DNA: TGCGCCAGCAGCGACGGACAGGGAAGCTCTGGGGCCAACGTCCTGACTTTC. Translating it yields CASSDGQGSSGANVLTF.

The chain combines TRBV27 with TRBJ1-3; possible D gene TRBD1, 5 bases. Trimming stripped 5 bases from V and 0 bases from J, with 14 bases between. Germline V gives CDR1 MNHEY, CDR2 SMNVEV (reference sequence). The CDR3 has 16 residues. In nucleotides, the CDR3 is TGTGCCAGCAGTCCCCTTGGGGGGAGCTCTGGAAACACCATATATTTT. This translates into CASSPLGGSSGNTIYF.

This clone was counted between two and nine times. V gene TRBV4-1 combines with J gene TRBJ1-4; 9 positions match TRBD1. Losses at the gene ends were 3 bases for V and 5 bases for J; bases not matched to a gene: 4. The CDR3 totals 15 residues. The V gene's germline CDR1 is MGHRA and CDR2 YSYEKL. This chain's CDR3 is CASSQEGQGNEKLFF. The CDR3 DNA reads TGCGCCAGCAGCCAGGAGGGACAGGGAAATGAAAAACTGTTTTTT.

This clone came up once. The chain joins TRBV5-1 to TRBJ1-1; TRBD1 aligns across 8 bases. The ends lost 6 bases at V and 0 bases at J; junction bases unmatched: 4. Germline V gene sequence: CDR1 SGHRS, CDR2 YFSETQ. The length of the CDR3 is 14 residues. CDR3 region: CASNQGAVNTEAFF. The CDR3 nucleotides read TGCGCCAGCAACCAGGGGGCGGTGAACACTGAAGCTTTCTTT.

The CDR3 region is CASSRYYNQPQHF. For the CDR3, the DNA is TGTGCCAGCAGTCGTTACTACAATCAGCCCCAGCATTTT. The rearrangement uses TRBV27 and TRBJ1-5, with D uncertain. The CDR3 spans 13 residues. The germline V gene encodes CDR1 MNHEY and CDR2 SMNVEV (reference sequence). The V end lost 5 bases, the J end lost 3 bases, and 8 bases lay between the germline ends.

The chain combines TRBV28 with TRBJ2-1; D is possibly TRBD1 (5 bases). Germline-derived CDR1 and CDR2 are MDHEN and SYDVKM. CDR3 length equals 15 residues. V was cut by 5 bases and J by 7 bases, with 18 bases left in between. The CDR3 here is CASSQPGPVGNEQFF. The CDR3 nucleotides read TGTGCCAGCAGTCAACCAGGGCCGGTGGGGAATGAGCAGTTCTTC.

The chain combines TRBV5-4 with TRBJ2-6; no clear D gene. Germline V gives CDR1 SGHNT, CDR2 YYREEE (reference sequence). The CDR3 has 16 amino acids. Trimming pared 0 bases from V and 2 bases from J, leaving 9 bases between. For the CDR3, the DNA is TGTGCCAGCAGCTTGGTTGTAGGCGCTGGGGCCAACGTCCTGACTTTC. It translates to CASSLVVGAGANVLTF.

The genes are TRBV7-2 and TRBJ1-2, with D unclear. CDR1 and CDR2 from the germline V gene are SGHTA and FQGNSA. The germline V and J ends were trimmed by 5 bases and 5 bases, with 15 bases remaining between them. CDR3 length equals 14 residues. The CDR3 loop reads CASSALGQLYGYTF. Here the CDR3 DNA reads TGTGCCAGCAGCGCCCTTGGGCAGCTTTATGGCTACACCTTC.

CDR3 sequence (DNA): TGTGCCAGCTCAACGCCGATTACAGGGCGGCATGGGGCTTTCTTT. Translating it yields CASSTPITGRHGAFF. V usage is TRBV18 and J usage is TRBJ1-1; TRBD1 might be the D (6 bases). This CDR3 region has 15 residues. Germline assignment: CDR1 KGHSH and CDR2 LQKENI. The V end was cut by 5 bases, the J end by 11 bases, with 24 bases between.

The V and J genes are TRBV28 and TRBJ1-4; no definite D call. CDR1 is MDHEN, CDR2 SYDVKM, per germline. Trimming took 7 bases from V and 4 from J, leaving 16 bases between them. This CDR3 is 15 amino acids long. CDR3 in amino acids: CASINLGSGNEKLFF. The CDR3 DNA sequence: TGTGCCAGCATCAATTTGGGGTCTGGTAATGAAAAACTGTTTTTT.